This paragraph covers one T cell receptor (beta chain) sequence. As yet, its antigen is unknown. This specimen comes from a study of T cell responses to AZD1222 COVID-19 vaccine. The protocol was immunoSEQ multiplex PCR, while the TCRdb copy is restricted to in-frame clones and leaves out a portion. The sample has 84,000 or so clones, about nine tenths seen once; the top ten hold approximately 2%. Findings and limits, study-wide: It was only a handful of AZD1222 recipients who were seropositive at baseline.

The CDR3 is made up of 15 amino acids. CDR1 MNHEY and CDR2 SVGAGI come from the germline V gene. The germline V and J ends were trimmed by 8 bases and 2 bases, with 18 bases remaining between them. The chain couples TRBV6-5 to TRBJ2-5, with D perhaps assigned TRBD1 or TRBD2 (7 bases each). The sample consisted of peripheral blood, taken on day 0 of AZD1222 vaccination. The TCR was taken from an adult in good health. The CDR3 loop is CASRDYPGGQETQYF. The CDR3 coding sequence is TGTGCCAGCCGGGACTACCCAGGGGGACAAGAGACCCAGTACTTC.